The 28 T cell receptor beta chains below come from one sample, sequenced in a study of T cell changes during pregnancy in multiple sclerosis. Assay used: immunoSEQ multiplex PCR; TCRdb lists only in-frame clones, some missing. Among 60,000 to 75,000 clones, just over 90% were seen once, and the ten largest hold roughly 1.5%. Specimen: peripheral blood, collected after pregnancy. All receptors come from a female donor with multiple sclerosis, enrolled in a pregnancy study.

DNA of the CDR3: TGTGCCAGCAGCCCGGGACAGGGTCGCAATCAGCCCCAGCATTTT. Translation: CASSPGQGRNQPQHF. The J gene is TRBJ1-5, the V gene TRBV11-1; 9 bases are a match to TRBD1. Germline loops: CDR1 SGHAT, CDR2 FQDESV (reference sequence). This CDR3 comprises 15 residues. V lost 5 bases and J lost 2; bases outside the gene matches: 4.

The gene calls are TRBV7-2 and TRBJ2-7, with 8 positions matching TRBD2. Germline V CDR1 and CDR2: SGHTA, FQGNSA. Unmatched junction bases numbered 5, after V lost 2 bases and J lost 5 bases. This CDR3 is built from 14 residues. CDR3 sequence reads: CASSLSGSPNEQYF. In nucleotides, the CDR3 is TGTGCCAGCAGCTTAAGCGGGAGTCCAAACGAGCAGTACTTC. Combining the CDR3 with reference TRBV7-2 and TRBJ2-7 gives the whole variable domain GAGVSQSPSNKVTEKGKDVELRCDPISGHTALYWYRQSLGQGLEFLIYFQGNSAPDKSGLPSDRFSAERTGGSVSTLTIQRTQQEDSAVYLCASSLSGSPNEQYFGPGTRLTVT.

The chain is built from TRBV29-1 and TRBJ1-2; a weak D match, TRBD1 (5 bases). In germline, CDR1 is SQVTM, CDR2 ANQGSEA. CDR3 length equals 13 residues. The V end was cut by 6 bases, the J end by 7 bases, with 18 bases between. This chain's CDR3 is CSVGEGGGRGYTF. DNA of the CDR3: TGCAGCGTAGGGGAAGGCGGAGGGCGTGGCTACACCTTC.

The chain combines TRBV29-1 with TRBJ2-1, with TRBD2 matching over 15 bases. CDR3 length: 20 residues. Looked up from germline, CDR1 is SQVTM and CDR2 is ANQGSEA. Trimming took 2 bases from V and 0 from J; bases not matched to a gene: 11. CDR3 sequence reads: CSVEPGLAGGSQSSYNEQFF. Written as DNA, the CDR3 is TGCAGCGTTGAACCGGGACTAGCGGGAGGATCCCAAAGCTCCTACAATGAGCAGTTCTTC.

The genes are TRBV30 and TRBJ2-3, with D tentatively TRBD1 (5 bases). CDR1 and CDR2 (germline): GTSNPN, SVGIG (reference sequence). V shed 1 base and J shed 1 base, with 9 bases lying between them. This CDR3 comprises 14 residues. This CDR3 is CAWSGVRGTDTQYF. The CDR3 DNA reads as TGTGCCTGGAGTGGGGTCAGGGGCACAGATACGCAGTATTTT.

This sequence joins TRBV28 and TRBJ2-2, with D unresolved. V shed 4 bases and J shed 4 bases, with 13 bases lying between them. Germline assignment: CDR1 MDHEN and CDR2 SYDVKM. The CDR3 covers 15 residues. CDR3 in amino acids: CASSSGSPGTGELFF. Written as DNA, the CDR3 is TGTGCCAGCAGTTCCGGGTCCCCGGGCACCGGGGAGCTGTTTTTT.

V and J are TRBV5-5 and TRBJ2-7; D gene unclear. V was pared by 0 bases and J by 2 bases, with 9 bases between. This CDR3 has 14 amino acids. Germline CDR1 reads SGHKS; CDR2 reads YYEKEE (reference sequence). The CDR3, as DNA: TGTGCCAGCAGCTTGGAGACTCTAACCTACGAGCAGTACTTC. As protein: CASSLETLTYEQYF.

The chain couples TRBV7-8 to TRBJ2-7; D gene unclear. CDR1 is SGHVS, CDR2 FQNEAQ, per germline. Trimming removed 5 bases at V and 2 bases at J, with 13 bases between. CDR3 length: 14 amino acids. CDR3 region: CASSPAVATYEQYF. The CDR3 bases are TGTGCCAGCAGCCCGGCGGTTGCTACCTACGAGCAGTACTTC. The whole variable domain, remainder taken from reference TRBV7-8 and TRBJ2-7, is GAGVSQSPRYKVAKRGQDVALRCDPISGHVSLFWYQQALGQGPEFLTYFQNEAQLDKSGLPSDRFFAERPEGSVSTLKIQRTQQEDSAVYLCASSPAVATYEQYFGPGTRLTVT.

The chain joins TRBV25-1 to TRBJ2-2, with D perhaps matching TRBD2 (5 bases). Germline V CDR1 and CDR2: MGHDK, SYGVNS. V shed 1 base and J shed 6 bases, with 12 bases lying between them. The CDR3 is 15 amino acids. The CDR3 DNA is TGTGCCAGCAGTGAATTCGGAGCGGTCCCCGGGGAGCTGTTTTTT. It specifies CASSEFGAVPGELFF.

V usage is TRBV15 and J usage is TRBJ2-1; D remains unclear. Trimming took 0 bases from V and 6 from J, leaving 9 bases between them. This CDR3 region has 14 residues. Germline-derived CDR1 and CDR2 are LNHNV and YYDKDF (reference sequence). DNA of the CDR3: TGTGCCACCAGCAGAGATGAGGCCCGCAATGAGCAGTTCTTC. Its protein product is CATSRDEARNEQFF. Full variable domain (missing parts from reference TRBV15 and TRBJ2-1): DAMVIQNPRYQVTQFGKPVTLSCSQTLNHNVMYWYQQKSSQAPKLLFHYYDKDFNNEADTPDNFQSRRPNTSFCFLDIRSPGLGDTAMYLCATSRDEARNEQFFGPGTRLTVL.

This chain uses TRBV28 with TRBJ2-3; possibly TRBD1 for D (7 bases). V was shortened by 3 bases and J by 3 bases, with 22 bases between the two germline ends. This CDR3 is built from 18 residues. Per germline, CDR1 MDHEN and CDR2 SYDVKM. As DNA, the CDR3 is TGTGCCAGCAGTTTGGGGGGCGGCGGTACAGGGGCAACAGATACGCAGTATTTT. Amino acids: CASSLGGGGTGATDTQYF.

This clone was counted between two and nine times. The chain recombines TRBV6-5 with TRBJ2-1, with TRBD1 identical over 10 bases. Losses at the gene ends were 6 bases for V and 6 bases for J; bases not matched to a gene: 8. CDR1 and CDR2 from the germline V gene are MNHEY and SVGAGI. This CDR3 comprises 15 residues. Here the CDR3 DNA reads TGTGCCAGCAGACCGGGGACAGGGGACAGCAATGAGCAGTTCTTC. It yields the protein CASRPGTGDSNEQFF.

This clone was picked up a small number of times. This sequence joins TRBV5-4 and TRBJ1-1; weak D call: TRBD1 (5 bases). This CDR3 has 14 residues. Trimming removed 4 bases at V and 3 bases at J, with 13 bases between. Germline V gene sequence: CDR1 SGHNT, CDR2 YYREEE (reference sequence). As DNA, the CDR3 is TGTGCCAGCAGCCGGGCCAGGGTCGACACTGAAGCTTTCTTT. This encodes CASSRARVDTEAFF. The full variable domain, rest sourced from reference TRBV5-4 and TRBJ1-1, is ETGVTQSPTHLIKTRGQQVTLRCSSQSGHNTVSWYQQALGQGPQFIFQYYREEENGRGNFPPRFSGLQFPNYSSELNVNALELDDSALYLCASSRARVDTEAFFGQGTRLTVV.

The chain uses TRBV4-2 and TRBJ2-6; D gene uncertain. Germline CDR1 LGHNA, CDR2 YNFKEQ. The CDR3 consists of 15 residues. V was trimmed by 1 base and J by 3 bases, leaving 7 bases between them. CDR3 nucleotide sequence: TGTGCCAGCAGCCAAGGGAGAGATGGGGCCAACGTCCTGACTTTC. It specifies CASSQGRDGANVLTF.

The chain couples TRBV7-9 to TRBJ1-3; 7 positions match TRBD1. V dropped 11 bases and J dropped 2; count of bases not matched to a gene: 3. Germline V gives CDR1 SEHNR, CDR2 FQNEAQ (reference sequence). This CDR3 has 12 residues. The CDR3 region has the DNA TGTGCCTGGGACAGCCCTGGAAACACCATATATTTT. Amino acids: CAWDSPGNTIYF.

V is TRBV19 and J is TRBJ2-7; TRBD2 aligns across 9 bases. The CDR3 extends over 17 amino acids. Germline V CDR1 and CDR2: LNHDA, SQIVND (reference sequence). After removal of 6 bases from V and 5 bases from J, the junction contained 17 bases not matched to a gene. CDR3 DNA sequence: TGTGCCAGTAGACCTCCCCCGAGTAGCGGGAGAACGCACGAGCAGTACTTC. This codes for CASRPPPSSGRTHEQYF.

CDR3 coding DNA: TGTGCTAGTGGTAATGAAGACAGGGGGCTCAATCAGCCCCAGCATTTT. It specifies CASGNEDRGLNQPQHF. The genes are TRBV12-5 and TRBJ1-5; 10 bases are shared with TRBD1. J was trimmed by 3 bases and V by 5 bases; bases with no gene match: 7. Germline V gene sequence: CDR1 LGHNT, CDR2 FRNRAP. The CDR3 spans 16 residues.

CDR3 nucleotides: TGTGCCAGCTCACTTTGTCAGGCTTGCAATCAGCCCCAGCATTTT. This gives the protein CASSLCQACNQPQHF. The chain couples TRBV18 to TRBJ1-5; D is uncertain. Germline V gene lookup returns CDR1 KGHSH and CDR2 LQKENI. The CDR3 covers 15 residues. The ends were cut back, 4 bases at V and 2 bases at J, with 12 bases in the middle.

The chain joins TRBV30 to TRBJ1-5, with TRBD1 as a possible D gene (6 bases). The CDR3 runs to 14 residues. Germline V gene data show CDR1 as GTSNPN and CDR2 as SVGIG (reference sequence). V shed 2 bases and J shed 6 bases, with 14 bases lying between them. For the CDR3, the DNA is TGTGCCTGGAGTCTACAGGGTATTAGTCAGCCCCAGCATTTT. Amino acid sequence: CAWSLQGISQPQHF.

This clone was seen a single time. The chain couples TRBV19 to TRBJ2-3, with a possible D match to TRBD1 (6 bases). CDR1 is LNHDA and CDR2 is SQIVND in the germline V gene (reference sequence). The CDR3 extends over 18 amino acids. V was cut by 3 bases and J by 3 bases, with 22 bases left in between. The CDR3 sequence is CASSIGIWTVLFTDTQYF. The CDR3 DNA sequence: TGTGCCAGTAGTATCGGAATCTGGACAGTACTTTTTACAGATACGCAGTATTTT.

The chain uses TRBV7-8 and TRBJ1-3; D gene ambiguous. The V and J ends lost 2 bases and 2 bases respectively, with 13 bases between them. The CDR3 contains 16 residues. CDR1 and CDR2 from the germline V gene are SGHVS and FQNEAQ. CDR3 nucleotide sequence: TGTGCCAGCAGCTTACACCTTTCGGGAGCTGGAAACACCATATATTTT. Its protein product is CASSLHLSGAGNTIYF.

This chain joins TRBV29-1 and TRBJ1-2; possibly TRBD1 for D (5 bases). Trimming removed 4 bases from V and 2 bases from J, with 8 bases in between. This CDR3 contains 12 residues. CDR1 and CDR2 from the germline V gene are SQVTM and ANQGSEA. The DNA of the CDR3 is TGCAGCGTTGTCAGGGCCAACTATGGCTACACCTTC. Translated: CSVVRANYGYTF. Looking up the rest from reference TRBV29-1 and TRBJ1-2 gives the full variable domain: SAVISQKPSRDICQRGTSLTIQCQVDSQVTMMFWYRQQPGQSLTLIATANQGSEATYESGFVIDKFPISRPNLTFSTLTVSNMSPEDSSIYLCSVVRANYGYTFGSGTRLTVV.

A single count supports this clone. The rearrangement uses TRBV5-1 and TRBJ1-1; a weak D match, TRBD1 (6 bases). V was shortened by 3 bases and J by 2 bases, with 11 bases between the two germline ends. The germline CDR1 and CDR2 sequences are SGHRS and YFSETQ. The CDR3 is made up of 14 amino acids. CDR3 sequence (DNA): TGCGCCAGCAGCTCACGGACAGCCAACACTGAAGCTTTCTTT. This sequence encodes CASSSRTANTEAFF.

The chain is built from TRBV6-6 and TRBJ2-7; 8 nucleotides agree with TRBD1. Germline trimming cut 6 bases from V and 5 bases from J; bases unmatched to any gene: 12. Per the germline V gene, CDR1 is MNHNY and CDR2 is SVGAGI (reference sequence). This CDR3 comprises 15 residues. CDR3 sequence: CASRRPGGRGDEQYF. In nucleotides, the CDR3 is TGTGCCAGCAGGAGACCAGGGGGCAGGGGGGACGAGCAGTACTTC.

The chain has TRBV19 and TRBJ1-1; the D is unclear. This CDR3 is 13 amino acids long. Germline V gene lookup returns CDR1 LNHDA and CDR2 SQIVND (reference sequence). Trimming took 3 bases from V and 4 from J, leaving 9 bases between them. The CDR3 bases are TGTGCCAGTAGTATGCAAGGGAGCACTGAAGCTTTCTTT. Protein product: CASSMQGSTEAFF.

The chain links TRBV29-1 to TRBJ2-2; perhaps TRBD1 as D (5 bases). Trimming removed 4 bases at V and 7 bases at J, with 13 bases between. This CDR3 region has 13 residues. The germline V gene encodes CDR1 SQVTM and CDR2 ANQGSEA. CDR3 amino acids: CSVAVQGNGELFF. The CDR3, as DNA: TGCAGCGTTGCGGTCCAGGGCAACGGGGAGCTGTTTTTT.

V usage is TRBV7-7 and J usage is TRBJ2-3; TRBD1 aligns across 8 bases. The CDR3 has 15 amino acids. J lost 0 bases, V lost 2 bases, and 1 base had no gene match. Per germline, CDR1 SSHAT and CDR2 FNYEAQ (reference sequence). The CDR3 sequence: CASSLQGASTDTQYF. The CDR3 DNA is TGTGCCAGCAGCTTACAGGGGGCAAGCACAGATACGCAGTATTTT.

V gene TRBV5-1 combines with J gene TRBJ1-4; 9 bases line up with TRBD1. The CDR3 is 14 residues long. The V gene's germline CDR1 is SGHRS and CDR2 YFSETQ. Trimming at V came to 5 bases and at J to 8 bases, leaving 7 bases not matched to a gene. CDR3 nucleotides: TGCGCCAGCAGGGCCGGGACAGGGAGGGAAAAACTGTTTTTT. This translates into CASRAGTGREKLFF.